This T cell receptor (beta chain) was profiled in a study of T-cell memory formation after mild COVID-19. The study's findings and limits: Proof of SARS-CoV-2 specificity was absent for the second-wave clones that crested on day 37.

Concerning this clonotype: What it binds is unknown.

The CDR3 extends over 15 amino acids. V dropped 0 bases and J dropped 7 bases, with 13 bases sitting between them. Germline assignment: CDR1 MNHEY and CDR2 SVGAGI. From the 5' RACE reads, TCRdb called clonotypes with MiXCR, one entry per CDR3 protein. The profile covers approximately 44,000 distinct CDR3 sequences, with 6% to 9.5% appearing a single time and approximately 1.3% taken by the ten largest. The sequence was obtained from a man between 18 and 29 years old who had mild COVID-19 (a few samples of this study predate the infection). Cell type and time point are not known. The sequencing sample was made of PBMCs or a T cell subset sorted from them (not recorded which). V is TRBV6-5 and J is TRBJ1-5, with a weak D call TRBD1 (5 bases). CDR3: CASSYSVQGGQPQHF. The CDR3 nucleotides read TGTGCCAGCAGTTACTCCGTGCAGGGTGGGCAGCCCCAGCATTTT.